The 25 T cell receptor beta chains below come from one sample, sequenced in a study of cytomegalovirus exposure and HLA in healthy donors. In the PCR, 60 Vbeta and 13 Jbeta primers were used. Method: immunoSEQ multiplex PCR; TCRdb's copy keeps in-frame clones and lacks some. The sample yields 130,000 or so clones, roughly 70% seen once. Sequencing input: PBMCs. These receptors all come from a woman between 40 and 50 years old in good health and CMV-seropositive.

The J gene is TRBJ2-2, the V gene TRBV7-8; a possible D gene is TRBD1 (6 bases). The CDR3 extends over 15 amino acids. Deletions cut 5 bases from V and 7 bases from J, with 17 bases between. CDR1 is SGHVS, CDR2 FQNEAQ, per germline. Written as DNA, the CDR3 is TGTGCCAGCAGCCCAGGGGCAGGGCTACTCGGGGAGCTGTTTTTT. Its protein is CASSPGAGLLGELFF.

V and J are TRBV28 and TRBJ2-7; 10 bases are a match to TRBD1. This CDR3 is built from 15 residues. The V gene's germline CDR1 is MDHEN and CDR2 SYDVKM. Trimming removed 5 bases from V and 3 bases from J; junction bases left unmatched: 7. The CDR3 coding sequence is TGTGCCAGCAGTCTTCCCGGGACAGGGGTCTACGAGCAGTACTTC. Protein: CASSLPGTGVYEQYF.

V and J are TRBV9 and TRBJ2-7, with 7 positions matching TRBD1. V was pared by 3 bases and J by 1 base, with 4 bases of the junction left unmatched. Germline V CDR1 and CDR2: SGDLS, YYNGEE. The CDR3 runs 14 residues. CDR3 amino acids: CASSAGTVSYEQYF. The CDR3, as DNA: TGTGCCAGCAGCGCCGGGACAGTTTCCTACGAGCAGTACTTC.

This sequence joins TRBV19 and TRBJ1-5, with 9 bases matching TRBD1. Germline V CDR1 and CDR2: LNHDA, SQIVND (reference sequence). This CDR3 contains 15 residues. The J segment lost 7 bases and the V segment lost 7 bases, leaving 11 bases of the junction unmatched. CDR3 loop: CASTVRQGGSQPQHF. The CDR3 DNA reads as TGTGCCAGTACAGTGAGACAGGGGGGAAGCCAGCCCCAGCATTTT.

This clone was observed a handful of times. The chain carries TRBV6-1 and TRBJ1-5, with D tentatively TRBD1 (6 bases). Germline V gene data show CDR1 as MNHNS and CDR2 as SASEGT. The CDR3 loop spans 15 amino acids. V was trimmed by 1 base and J by 0 bases, leaving 7 bases between them. The CDR3 DNA reads TGTGCCAGCAGTGAAGGACAGGTTAGCAATCAGCCCCAGCATTTT. As protein: CASSEGQVSNQPQHF.

V and J are TRBV28 and TRBJ2-7; TRBD2 might be the D (6 bases). The germline CDR1 and CDR2 sequences are MDHEN and SYDVKM. Trimming shortened V by 4 bases and J by 0 bases, and 13 bases separated the two germline ends. This CDR3 is built from 15 residues. In nucleotides, the CDR3 is TGTGCCAGCAGTTCTACGGGACTGCGCTCCTACGAGCAGTACTTC. The encoded protein is CASSSTGLRSYEQYF.

The chain combines TRBV9 with TRBJ2-5; TRBD2 might be the D (6 bases). Germline CDR1 reads SGDLS; CDR2 reads YYNGEE. The CDR3 is made up of 16 amino acids. V shed 2 bases and J shed 0 bases, with 14 bases lying between them. CDR3 sequence reads: CASSVGASDYQETQYF. CDR3 nucleotides: TGTGCCAGCAGCGTTGGCGCTAGCGATTACCAAGAGACCCAGTACTTC.

This CDR3 reads CASSPPEGNYGYTF. The CDR3 nucleotides are TGTGCCAGCAGCCCCCCCGAGGGTAACTATGGCTACACCTTC. The J gene is TRBJ1-2, the V gene TRBV5-4, with unresolved D. The CDR3 contains 14 residues. Looked up from germline, CDR1 is SGHNT and CDR2 is YYREEE (reference sequence). V was cut by 4 bases and J by 1 base, with 11 bases left in between.

The J gene is TRBJ2-1, the V gene TRBV28; 8 bases fit TRBD2. After removal of 3 bases from V and 7 bases from J, the junction contained 14 bases not matched to a gene. Germline V gene sequence: CDR1 MDHEN, CDR2 SYDVKM. This CDR3 has 17 amino acids. The CDR3 loop reads CASSLFKSGSDRNEQFF. CDR3 nucleotide sequence: TGTGCCAGCAGTTTGTTCAAAAGCGGGAGCGATAGGAATGAGCAGTTCTTC. Full variable domain (rest looked up from reference TRBV28 and TRBJ2-1): DVKVTQSSRYLVKRTGEKVFLECVQDMDHENMFWYRQDPGLGLRLIYFSYDVKMKEKGDIPEGYSVSREKKERFSLILESASTNQTSMYLCASSLFKSGSDRNEQFFGPGTRLTVL.

This chain connects TRBV4-3 to TRBJ2-4; possible D gene TRBD1, 6 bases. The CDR3 consists of 18 residues. Germline CDR1 LGHNA, CDR2 YSLEER. The V and J ends lost 4 bases and 2 bases respectively, with 21 bases between them. Written as DNA, the CDR3 is TGCGCCAGCAGCCCCTACTGTACACAGGGTAGGTCCAAAAACATTCAGTACTTC. It translates to CASSPYCTQGRSKNIQYF.

V gene TRBV19 combines with J gene TRBJ1-2; D is unresolved. The CDR3 consists of 13 residues. V was pared by 0 bases and J by 6 bases, with 8 bases between. Germline values: CDR1 LNHDA, CDR2 SQIVND (reference sequence). The CDR3 region is CASSIDFGDGYTF. As DNA, the CDR3 is TGTGCCAGTAGTATAGATTTCGGGGATGGCTACACCTTC.

V and J are TRBV5-1 and TRBJ1-1; tentative D call: TRBD1 (5 bases). V gave up 2 bases and J gave up 4 bases, with 18 bases separating them. This CDR3 spans 16 amino acids. The germline gives CDR1 SGHRS, CDR2 YFSETQ. The CDR3 reads CASSFDGSAGSTEAFF. For the CDR3, the DNA is TGCGCCAGCAGCTTCGATGGGTCGGCAGGGTCCACTGAAGCTTTCTTT.

The V and J genes are TRBV15 and TRBJ2-3; 8 bases agree with TRBD2. The V and J ends lost 5 bases and 2 bases, in that order; junction bases with no gene match: 6. This CDR3 has 15 amino acids. Germline CDR1 LNHNV, CDR2 YYDKDF (reference sequence). The DNA for the CDR3 is TGTGCCACCAGCCGAGGACTAGCTGTCACAGATACGCAGTATTTT. Translated: CATSRGLAVTDTQYF. Filled out from reference TRBV15 and TRBJ2-3, the complete variable domain reads DAMVIQNPRYQVTQFGKPVTLSCSQTLNHNVMYWYQQKSSQAPKLLFHYYDKDFNNEADTPDNFQSRRPNTSFCFLDIRSPGLGDTAMYLCATSRGLAVTDTQYFGPGTRLTVL.

The V gene is TRBV11-2, the J gene TRBJ2-7; no definite D call. Trimming cost V 5 bases and J 1 base, with 9 bases left between them. The CDR3 has 13 residues. Germline V gene lookup returns CDR1 SGHAT and CDR2 FQNNGV. For the CDR3, the DNA is TGTGCCAGCAGCCCCCGCAGGTCCTACGAGCAGTACTTC. Amino acids: CASSPRRSYEQYF.

The chain couples TRBV16 to TRBJ2-3; the match to TRBD2 covers 8 bases. The CDR3 covers 14 residues. The germline V gene has CDR1 KGHSY and CDR2 FQNENV. Trimming at V came to 4 bases and at J to 6 bases, leaving 6 bases not matched to a gene. The CDR3 DNA follows: TGTGCCAGCAGCCCCACTAGCGGAGTGGATACGCAGTATTTT. Translated: CASSPTSGVDTQYF.

J is TRBJ2-2 and V is TRBV27; no clear D gene. Germline assignment: CDR1 MNHEY and CDR2 SMNVEV (reference sequence). V was pared by 5 bases and J by 6 bases, with 7 bases between. CDR3 length equals 12 residues. CDR3 loop: CASSPLAGELFF. CDR3 in DNA: TGTGCCAGCAGTCCCCTCGCCGGGGAGCTGTTTTTT.

The chain has TRBV25-1 and TRBJ2-3, with D possibly TRBD2 on 6 matching bases. The V gene's germline CDR1 is MGHDK and CDR2 SYGVNS. This CDR3 has 14 amino acids. Trimming removed 3 bases at V and 2 bases at J, with 9 bases between. The CDR3 spells CASSDGGNTDTQYF. The DNA of the CDR3 is TGTGCCAGCAGTGACGGGGGAAACACAGATACGCAGTATTTT.

V usage is TRBV9 and J usage is TRBJ2-7; the match to TRBD1 covers 9 bases. CDR3 length equals 16 residues. J was trimmed by 3 bases and V by 3 bases; bases with no gene match: 10. Germline loops: CDR1 SGDLS, CDR2 YYNGEE. CDR3 in DNA: TGTGCCAGCAGCGAGGGGGCGGGACAGGGTTTCTACGAGCAGTACTTC. It specifies CASSEGAGQGFYEQYF.

The chain's CDR3 is CASSQETQVQETQYF. CDR3 DNA: TGCGCCAGCAGCCAAGAGACCCAGGTCCAAGAGACCCAGTACTTC. This rearrangement joins TRBV4-1 to TRBJ2-5; D is undetermined. The germline V gene encodes CDR1 MGHRA and CDR2 YSYEKL. The CDR3 is 15 amino acids. V was pared by 0 bases and J by 1 base, with 9 bases between.

The chain's CDR3 is CASNRDRGDEQYF. The CDR3 nucleotides read TGTGCCAGCAACAGGGACAGGGGCGACGAGCAGTACTTC. V and J are TRBV27 and TRBJ2-7, with 10 nucleotides matching TRBD1. V lost 7 bases to trimming and J lost 5 bases; unmatched junction nucleotides: 5. The CDR3 runs to 13 residues. Looked up from germline, CDR1 is MNHEY and CDR2 is SMNVEV (reference sequence).

The chain combines TRBV19 with TRBJ2-5; 7 bases agree with TRBD1. CDR1 and CDR2 from the germline V gene are LNHDA and SQIVND (reference sequence). V shed 5 bases, J shed 5 bases, and the junction held 5 bases outside the gene matches. This CDR3 is 13 amino acids long. The CDR3 loop is CASSRQGDETQYF. DNA of the CDR3: TGTGCCAGTAGTCGACAGGGCGACGAGACCCAGTACTTC.

The rearrangement links TRBV4-1 to TRBJ2-6, with D tentatively TRBD1 (5 bases). V was cut by 0 bases and J by 0 bases, with 12 bases left in between. CDR3 size: 18 residues. The germline V gene encodes CDR1 MGHRA and CDR2 YSYEKL. CDR3 bases: TGCGCCAGCAGCCAAGATCGCCAGGGAAGCTCTGGGGCCAACGTCCTGACTTTC. Translating gives CASSQDRQGSSGANVLTF.

The chain is built from TRBV6-1 and TRBJ2-7; the match to TRBD1 covers 7 bases. The CDR3 runs to 15 residues. V was pared by 5 bases and J by 0 bases, with 7 bases of the junction left unmatched. Germline CDR1 MNHNS, CDR2 SASEGT. CDR3: CASSSRQGPSYEQYF. The CDR3 coding sequence is TGTGCCAGCAGTTCCCGACAGGGCCCCTCCTACGAGCAGTACTTC.

Regarding this clone: This sample includes further DNA sequences coding for the same CDR3. This chain joins TRBV19 and TRBJ2-7; D may be TRBD1 (5 bases). This CDR3 has 13 residues. V was shortened by 5 bases and J by 0 bases, with 8 bases between the two germline ends. Germline V CDR1 and CDR2: LNHDA, SQIVND (reference sequence). Written as DNA, the CDR3 is TGTGCCAGTAGTCGACAGAGCTCCTACGAGCAGTACTTC. Translating it yields CASSRQSSYEQYF.

The CDR3 nucleotides read TGTGCCAGCAGTTCTCTGGCCACGGGCGGGGACTATGGCTACACCTTC. It codes for CASSSLATGGDYGYTF. The chain links TRBV27 to TRBJ1-2; D is ambiguous. Germline V CDR1 and CDR2: MNHEY, SMNVEV (reference sequence). Trimming took 4 bases from V and 3 from J, leaving 18 bases between them. The CDR3 extends over 16 amino acids.